A selection of T cell receptor beta chains follows, all from one sample in a study of shared clonotypes between healthy human individuals. Profiling relied on immunoSEQ multiplex PCR, and the TCRdb table lists in-frame clones only, not all of them. The sample includes roughly 2 million clones, about 94% of them seen just once. Material for sequencing was naive CD4+ T cells sorted from blood. The receptors come from a man between 18 and 35 years old in good health. Each CDR3 is given with its conserved first and last residue. Each record gives: V gene, clone size, J gene, D gene, CDR3 protein, CDR3 DNA. The D gene is left open where the match is weak. Size is stated for part of the rows, as once, few or many counts, or as a class when the clone is expanded.

TRBV2,NA,TRBJ1-5,NA,CASSGTLSNQPQHF,TGTGCCAGCAGTGGTACGCTGAGCAATCAGCCCCAGCATTTT
TRBV7-2,NA,TRBJ1-5,NA,CASSLDGRTNQPQHF,TGTGCCAGCAGCTTAGATGGCAGAACTAATCAGCCCCAGCATTTT
TRBV29-1,NA,TRBJ1-2,NA,CSVEDLRASLGVYGYTF,TGCAGCGTTGAAGATCTAAGGGCCAGCCTTGGGGTCTATGGCTACACCTTC
TRBV6-1,once,TRBJ2-5,NA,CASSVYVGYQETQYF,TGTGCCAGCAGCGTCTACGTCGGGTACCAAGAGACCCAGTACTTC
TRBV30,NA,TRBJ1-1,NA,CAWSRSRAFAEAFF,TGTGCCTGGAGTCGGTCCAGGGCGTTCGCTGAAGCTTTCTTT
TRBV6-1,NA,TRBJ1-3,TRBD1,CASSEAWTGGTGNTIYF,TGTGCCAGCAGTGAAGCCTGGACAGGGGGTACTGGAAACACCATATATTTT
TRBV30,NA,TRBJ1-2,NA,CAWSGGIMSYGYTF,TGTGCCTGGAGTGGAGGGATAATGTCCTATGGCTACACCTTC
TRBV27,NA,TRBJ2-1,NA,CASRMRRGGPYNEQFF,TGTGCCAGTCGCATGAGGCGGGGCGGACCCTACAATGAGCAGTTCTTC
TRBV27,NA,TRBJ2-1,TRBD2,CASSLAGTRGLNEQFF,TGTGCCAGCAGTTTAGCCGGGACTAGAGGACTCAATGAGCAGTTCTTC
TRBV5-1,NA,TRBJ1-2,NA,CASSLGGLANYGYTF,TGCGCCAGCAGCTTGGGAGGGTTAGCTAACTATGGCTACACCTTC
TRBV28,NA,TRBJ1-4,NA,CASRLPGEKLFF,TGTGCCAGCAGGCTCCCTGGAGAAAAACTGTTTTTT
TRBV18,NA,TRBJ1-3,NA,CASSQGQWSSGNTIYF,TGTGCCAGCTCACAAGGACAGTGGAGCTCTGGAAACACCATATATTTT
TRBV4-1,NA,TRBJ2-5,NA,CASSQAALETQYF,TGCGCCAGCAGCCAAGCGGCGCTCGAGACCCAGTACTTC
TRBV7-9,few,TRBJ1-1,NA,CASSLVGVKAFF,TGTGCCAGCAGCTTGGTAGGGGTGAAAGCTTTCTTT
TRBV6-1,NA,TRBJ2-2,TRBD1,CASSGTRDRGTLLGTGELFF,TGTGCCAGCAGTGGAACCCGGGACAGGGGGACCCTACTTGGCACCGGGGAGCTGTTTTTT
TRBV7-9,NA,TRBJ2-1,TRBD2,CASSSTSGIWYNEQFF,TGTGCCAGCAGCTCAACTAGCGGAATCTGGTACAATGAGCAGTTCTTC
TRBV7-2,NA,TRBJ1-4,TRBD1,CASSNHLDRATEKLFF,TGTGCCAGCAGTAATCACCTGGACAGGGCCACTGAAAAACTGTTTTTT
TRBV18,NA,TRBJ2-1,TRBD2,CASSPSGGLPDEQFF,TGTGCCAGCTCACCAAGCGGGGGGCTCCCCGATGAGCAGTTCTTC
TRBV15,NA,TRBJ2-1,NA,CATSRDRGQYNEQFF,TGTGCCACCAGCAGAGATAGAGGACAGTACAATGAGCAGTTCTTC
TRBV5-1,NA,TRBJ2-5,TRBD2,CASSFHGLASEETQYF,TGCGCCAGCAGCTTCCACGGACTAGCATCAGAAGAGACCCAGTACTTC
TRBV18,NA,TRBJ2-7,NA,CASSRSGGSYEQYF,TGTGCCAGCTCGCGATCTGGGGGATCCTACGAGCAGTACTTC
TRBV25-1,NA,TRBJ1-3,NA,CASSSNSGNTIYF,TGTGCCAGCAGTTCAAACTCTGGAAACACCATATATTTT
TRBV7-2,NA,TRBJ2-1,NA,CASSLTRGGVNEQFF,TGTGCCAGCAGCTTAACTCGGGGTGGGGTTAATGAGCAGTTCTTC
TRBV5-1,NA,TRBJ2-3,TRBD2,CASSLRLAGTDTQYF,TGCGCCAGCAGCTTGAGACTAGCGGGCACAGATACGCAGTATTTT
TRBV10-2,NA,TRBJ2-1,NA,CASRVDSLAGNEQFF,TGCGCCAGCAGAGTCGACTCGCTGGCTGGGAATGAGCAGTTCTTC
TRBV4-1,NA,TRBJ1-2,TRBD1,CASSQGGGTGFYGYTF,TGCGCCAGCAGCCAAGGCGGCGGGACAGGGTTCTATGGCTACACCTTC
TRBV11-2,once,TRBJ2-7,NA,CASSLDGGKYEQYF,TGTGCCAGCAGCTTAGATGGGGGAAAGTACGAGCAGTACTTC
TRBV5-1,NA,TRBJ2-5,TRBD1,CASSFGTVWETQYF,TGCGCCAGCAGCTTCGGGACAGTCTGGGAGACCCAGTACTTC
TRBV18,NA,TRBJ1-3,NA,CASSYLEGNTIYF,TGTGCCAGCTCCTACCTAGAGGGAAACACCATATATTTT
TRBV28,NA,TRBJ2-7,NA,CASSFQDRLYEQYF,TGTGCCAGCAGTTTCCAAGACAGGCTGTACGAGCAGTACTTC
TRBV2,NA,TRBJ2-3,NA,CASKFGSGISTDTQYF,TGTGCCAGCAAATTTGGCTCGGGCATTAGCACAGATACGCAGTATTTT
TRBV28,once,TRBJ1-1,NA,CASSSRGNTEAFF,TGTGCCAGCAGTTCCCGGGGGAACACTGAAGCTTTCTTT
TRBV18,NA,TRBJ2-2,TRBD1,CASSPTGGASTGELFF,TGTGCCAGCTCACCAACAGGGGGCGCTTCGACCGGGGAGCTGTTTTTT
TRBV2,NA,TRBJ1-5,NA,CASRGGANQPQHF,TGTGCCAGCAGGGGGGGGGCAAATCAGCCCCAGCATTTT
TRBV7-8,NA,TRBJ2-3,TRBD2,CASSFLRGVSTDTQYF,TGTGCCAGCAGCTTTTTGCGGGGGGTCAGCACAGATACGCAGTATTTT
TRBV4-1,NA,TRBJ2-3,NA,CASSQDWWADTQYF,TGCGCCAGCAGCCAAGATTGGTGGGCAGATACGCAGTATTTT
TRBV7-3,once,TRBJ2-2,NA,CASSAIMNTGELFF,TGTGCCAGCAGCGCCATCATGAACACCGGGGAGCTGTTTTTT
TRBV5-4,NA,TRBJ2-2,NA,CASSLSQTHTGELFF,TGTGCCAGCAGCTTGAGTCAGACCCACACCGGGGAGCTGTTTTTT
TRBV19,NA,TRBJ1-5,NA,CASSISSANQPQHF,TGTGCCAGTAGTATTTCATCGGCCAATCAGCCCCAGCATTTT
TRBV5-1,NA,TRBJ2-1,TRBD2,CASSLEIIAGEALADNEQFF,TGCGCCAGCAGCTTGGAGATTATAGCGGGAGAAGCACTAGCGGACAATGAGCAGTTCTTC
TRBV16,NA,TRBJ2-6,NA,CASSQKAGANVLTF,TGTGCCAGCAGCCAAAAAGCGGGGGCCAACGTCCTGACTTTC
TRBV5-6,NA,TRBJ2-2,NA,CASSSTPRGQKNTGELFF,TGTGCCAGCAGCTCAACTCCGCGGGGACAAAAAAACACCGGGGAGCTGTTTTTT
TRBV11-2,NA,TRBJ2-7,NA,CASSLAQVYEQYF,TGTGCCAGCAGCTTGGCACAAGTCTACGAGCAGTACTTC
TRBV7-3,NA,TRBJ2-5,NA,CASSSRVQETQYF,TGTGCCAGCAGCTCCAGGGTCCAAGAGACCCAGTACTTC
TRBV6-6,few,TRBJ1-2,NA,CASSPRQSNYGYTF,TGTGCCAGCAGTCCTCGACAGTCTAACTATGGCTACACCTTC
TRBV7-6,once,TRBJ2-5,NA,CASRRRTGSVETQYF,TGTGCCAGCAGACGAAGGACGGGAAGCGTAGAGACCCAGTACTTC
TRBV19,NA,TRBJ2-5,NA,CASSIAGAETQYF,TGTGCCAGTAGTATCGCGGGGGCAGAGACCCAGTACTTC
TRBV5-1,NA,TRBJ2-7,TRBD2,CASSLTAGDGRTQYF,TGCGCCAGCAGCTTGACCGCCGGGGACGGGAGGACGCAGTACTTC